These 8 T cell receptor beta chains share one sample of origin, sequenced in a study of early T cells in non-severe SARS-CoV-2 infection (dated by TCRdb to 2020 to 2022). Library generation was performed with 5' RACE. Reads for this sample came from a NextSeq 500. In TCRdb, the public reads were trimmed at Q25 with fastp and aligned with MiXCR, with productive beta chains retained. CDR3 protein duplicates are merged, each entry listing the most common genes and DNA. In all, the sample holds around 27,000 distinct CDR3 sequences, and around 3% of those were seen once. The ten largest clones take up approximately 0.71% of the sample. Sequencing was carried out using whole blood. Receptor source: an adult who was a healthcare worker with PCR-confirmed SARS-CoV-2 infection or an uninfected control (not recorded which).

This clonotype is medium-sized in the sample. This chain connects TRBV7-6 to TRBJ2-1; 10 positions match TRBD2. The CDR3 runs to 15 residues. Trimming at V came to 1 base and at J to 6 bases, leaving 3 bases not matched to a gene. Germline CDR1 SGHVS, CDR2 FNYEAQ. The CDR3 region is CASSLGLAGINEQFF. The CDR3 bases are TGTGCCAGCAGCTTAGGACTAGCGGGTATCAATGAGCAGTTCTTC.

About this clonotype: Given a much more abundant clone one base away, this may be a read error. The chain couples TRBV2 to TRBJ2-3; D possibly matches TRBD1 or TRBD2 (5 bases each). Looked up from germline, CDR1 is SNHLY and CDR2 is FYNNEI. CDR3 size: 13 residues. Trimming removed 11 bases from V and 3 bases from J, with 15 bases in between. CDR3 loop: CAGSSRETDTQYF. DNA for the CDR3: TGTGCCGGAAGTAGCAGGGAGACAGATACGCAGTATTTT.

Many counts were recorded for this clonotype. The rearrangement joins TRBV12-3 or TRBV12-4 to TRBJ2-6; D perhaps matches TRBD2 (5 bases). CDR3 length: 15 amino acids. V was clipped by 2 bases and J by 4 bases, with 9 bases between them. CDR3 residues: CASSLRGIGANVLTF. CDR3 nucleotide sequence: TGTGCCAGCAGTTTAAGAGGGATCGGGGCCAACGTCCTGACTTTC.

At least ten counts were recorded for this clonotype. The rearrangement uses TRBV4-2 and TRBJ1-2, with D hard to call. The CDR3 has 14 amino acids. V lost 0 bases and J lost 7, with 12 bases in between. CDR1 and CDR2 (germline): LGHNA, YNFKEQ. CDR3 in amino acids: CASSQDLARGGYTF. The CDR3 DNA sequence: TGTGCCAGCAGCCAAGATCTTGCACGCGGTGGCTACACCTTC.

This clonotype occurred many times. This chain connects TRBV19 to TRBJ2-1, with TRBD1 identical over 12 bases. With 5 bases clipped from V and 0 bases from J, the junction kept 11 bases outside the gene matches. The CDR3 has 19 residues. Germline assignment: CDR1 LNHDA and CDR2 SQIVND (reference sequence). The CDR3 DNA is TGTGCCAGTAGTCCGAGGGGACAGGGGGCTTCAAGCTCCTACAATGAGCAGTTCTTC. As protein: CASSPRGQGASSSYNEQFF.

This clonotype has a count of ten or more. J is TRBJ1-5 and V is TRBV5-1, with no clear D. The CDR3 covers 13 residues. V lost 4 bases to trimming and J lost 6 bases, with 11 bases between them. Per the germline V gene, CDR1 is SGHRS and CDR2 is YFSETQ. The DNA of the CDR3 is TGCGCCAGCAGCCCCTACTTTGGTCAGCCCCAGCATTTT. Translation gives CASSPYFGQPQHF.

V gene TRBV6-4 combines with J gene TRBJ2-1, with D possibly TRBD1 on 6 matching bases. There are 15 residues in the CDR3. Trimming shortened V by 5 bases and J by 0 bases, and 11 bases separated the two germline ends. From germline, CDR1 is MRHNA and CDR2 SNTAGT. The CDR3 region has the DNA TGTGCCAGCAGTCGGACAGCACACTCCTACAATGAGCAGTTCTTC. Its protein product is CASSRTAHSYNEQFF.

This rearrangement joins TRBV5-6 to TRBJ2-1; 8 bases are a match to TRBD1. CDR1 and CDR2 from the germline V gene are SGHDT and YYEEEE. V dropped 2 bases and J dropped 9; count of bases not matched to a gene: 4. The CDR3 is 13 amino acids. The CDR3 region is CASSFDRGSEQFF. The CDR3 coding sequence is TGTGCCAGCAGCTTTGACAGGGGCAGTGAGCAGTTCTTC.